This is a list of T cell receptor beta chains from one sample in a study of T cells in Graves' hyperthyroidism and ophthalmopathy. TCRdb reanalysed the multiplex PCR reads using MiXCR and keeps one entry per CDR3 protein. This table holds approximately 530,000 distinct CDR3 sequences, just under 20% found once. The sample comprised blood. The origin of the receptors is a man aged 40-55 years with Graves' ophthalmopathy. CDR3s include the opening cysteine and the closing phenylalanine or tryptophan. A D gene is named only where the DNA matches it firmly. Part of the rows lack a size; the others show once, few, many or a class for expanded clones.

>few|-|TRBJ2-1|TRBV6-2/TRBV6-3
TGTGCCAGCAGAGACAACGGGGTGGGGCAGTTCTTC
CASRDNGVGQFF
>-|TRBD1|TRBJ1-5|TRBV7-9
TGTGCCAGCAGCTTACAGGGGGACCCCCAGTCCCAGCATTTT
CASSLQGDPQSQHF
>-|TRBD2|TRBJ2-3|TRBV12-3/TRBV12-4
TGTGCCAGCAGTCCCGGACTAGCGGGGCCAGATACGCAGTATTTT
CASSPGLAGPDTQYF
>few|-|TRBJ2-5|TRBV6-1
TGTGCCAGCAGCCAGGACAGAGGCCAAGAGACCCAGTACTTC
CASSQDRGQETQYF
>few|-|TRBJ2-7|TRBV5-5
TGTGCCAGCAGCTCCGAGGGGGGGGCTTACGAGCAGTACTTC
CASSSEGGAYEQYF
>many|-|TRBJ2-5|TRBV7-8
TGTGCCAGCAGCTTAGAATTAGGCAGCCGAGAGACCCAGTACTTC
CASSLELGSRETQYF
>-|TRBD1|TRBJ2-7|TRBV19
TGTGCCAGTAGGTCAGGACAGGGACCCCACGAGCAGTACTTC
CASRSGQGPHEQYF
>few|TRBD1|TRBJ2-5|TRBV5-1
TGCGCCAGCAGCGCGTTGGGACAGGGGGCTGGGGAGACCCAGTACTTC
CASSALGQGAGETQYF
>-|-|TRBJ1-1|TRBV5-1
TGCGCCAGCAGTGGACACTCGAACACTGAAGCTTTCTTT
CASSGHSNTEAFF
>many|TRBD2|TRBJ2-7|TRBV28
TGTGCCAGCAACTCTGGGACTAGAGCCGAGCAGTACTTC
CASNSGTRAEQYF
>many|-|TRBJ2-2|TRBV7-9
TGTGCCAGCAGCTTGACAGGTTCCAGGGGGGAGCTGTTTTTT
CASSLTGSRGELFF
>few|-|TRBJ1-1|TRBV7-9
TGTGCCAGCACCCTGACGGTGAACACTGAAGCTTTCTTT
CASTLTVNTEAFF
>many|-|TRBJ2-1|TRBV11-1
TGTGCCAGCAGCTTAGGATCCAGAAATGAGCAGTTCTTC
CASSLGSRNEQFF
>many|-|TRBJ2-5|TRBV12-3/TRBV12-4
TGTGCCAGCAGGGAAGCGGCAGAGACCCAGTACTTC
CASREAAETQYF
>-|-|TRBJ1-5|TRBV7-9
TGTGCCAGCAGCTTGAGCGTGACAGCTCTGGGGCAGCCCCAGCATTTT
CASSLSVTALGQPQHF
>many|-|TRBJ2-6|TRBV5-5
TGTGCCAGCAGCTTGGCAGGGAGCTCTGGGGCCAACGTCCTGACTTTC
CASSLAGSSGANVLTF
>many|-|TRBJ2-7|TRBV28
TGTGCCAGCAGCCTCTTAGCCTACGAGCAGTACTTC
CASSLLAYEQYF
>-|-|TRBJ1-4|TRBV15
TGTGCCACCAGAAAAAGCCGGACAGCTAATGAAAAACTGTTTTTT
CATRKSRTANEKLFF
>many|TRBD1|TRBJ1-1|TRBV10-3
TGTGCCATCACCCGAAGAGACAGGGGGGACACTGAAGCTTTCTTT
CAITRRDRGDTEAFF
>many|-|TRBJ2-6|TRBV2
TGTGCCAGCAGGGATTCTGGGGCCAACGTCCTGACTTTC
CASRDSGANVLTF
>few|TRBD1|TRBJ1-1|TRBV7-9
TGTGCCAGCAGCGCAGGACAGGGGATGAACACTGAAGCTTTCTTT
CASSAGQGMNTEAFF
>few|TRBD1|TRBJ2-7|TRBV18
TGTGCCAGCTCACAGAGGGACAGGGGACCCCTCGAGCAGTACTTC
CASSQRDRGPLEQYF
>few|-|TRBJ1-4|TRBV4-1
TGCGCCAGCAGCCAAGATGGAGGGTGGAAGGAAAAACTGTTTTTT
CASSQDGGWKEKLFF
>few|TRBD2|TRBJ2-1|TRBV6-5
TGTGCCAGCAGTTACTCTACCCTAGCGGGAGGCCCTTACAATGAGCAGTTCTTC
CASSYSTLAGGPYNEQFF
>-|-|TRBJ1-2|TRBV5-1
TGCGCCAGCAGCCAGGGAGTCGGGGTTAACTATGGCTACACCTTC
CASSQGVGVNYGYTF
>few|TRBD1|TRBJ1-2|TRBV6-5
TGTGCCAGCAGTTATAATTACCGGACAGGGAACGGCTACACCTTC
CASSYNYRTGNGYTF
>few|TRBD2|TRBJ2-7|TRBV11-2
TGTGCCAGTGGACTAGCCTCCTGCGAGCAGTACTTC
CASGLASCEQYF
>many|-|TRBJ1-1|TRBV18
TGTGCCAGCTCACTCGGCCCGGGGGCCACTGAAGCTTTCTTT
CASSLGPGATEAFF
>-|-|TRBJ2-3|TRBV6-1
TGTGCCAGCAGTAGTAGAGAGGCGGATACGCAGTATTTT
CASSSREADTQYF
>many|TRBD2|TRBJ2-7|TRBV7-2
TGTGCCAGCAGGCCAGGACTAGCGGGAGGGTACGAGCAGTACTTC
CASRPGLAGGYEQYF
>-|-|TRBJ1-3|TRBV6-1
TGTGCCACTTCGGAGGGGTCTGGAAACACCATATATTTT
CATSEGSGNTIYF
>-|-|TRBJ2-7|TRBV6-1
TGTACCAGCAGCCTCACAGCGAACTACGAGCAGTACTTC
CTSSLTANYEQYF
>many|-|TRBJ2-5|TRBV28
TGTGCCAGCAGTTTACCAGGGCTTGGAGAGACCCAGTACTTC
CASSLPGLGETQYF
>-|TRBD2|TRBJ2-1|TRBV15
TGTGCCACCAGCAGAGAACTAGCGGGAGGGCCGAATGAGCAGTTCTTC
CATSRELAGGPNEQFF
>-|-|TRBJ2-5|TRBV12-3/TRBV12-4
TGTGCCAGCGGTTTCGCGGAGACCCAGTACTTC
CASGFAETQYF
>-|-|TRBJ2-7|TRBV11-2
TGTGCCAGCAGCTTAAACGGGGGACTGACCTACGAGCAGTACTTC
CASSLNGGLTYEQYF
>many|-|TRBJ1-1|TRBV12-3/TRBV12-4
TGTGCCAGCAGTTTCAACAGGGACCAAGCTTTCTTT
CASSFNRDQAFF
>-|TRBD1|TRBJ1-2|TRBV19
TGTGCCAGTAGCAAGCAGGGGGCTCGGTATGGCTACACCTTC
CASSKQGARYGYTF
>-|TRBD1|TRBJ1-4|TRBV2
TGTGCCAGCACGGGGCAGGGGGCAACTAATGAAAAACTGTTTTTT
CASTGQGATNEKLFF
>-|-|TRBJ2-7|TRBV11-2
TGTGCCAGCTCCGGCGCAGCGGGCTACGAGCGGTACTTC
CASSGAAGYERYF
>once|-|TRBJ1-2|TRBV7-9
TGTGCCAGCAGCAACGGGGGCGGCTATGGCTACACCTTC
CASSNGGGYGYTF